This T cell receptor (beta chain) appears in the sequencing data of a study of cytomegalovirus exposure and HLA in healthy donors. Study in general: Researchers previously reported finding 90 million to 120 million unique TCR beta sequences from roughly 200 million T cells.

Between the trimmed V and J ends, which lost 5 bases and 7 bases, there was a span of 11 bases. The CDR3 is 12 amino acids. Looked up from germline, CDR1 is LGHNT and CDR2 is FRNRAP. PCR primers comprised 60 Vbeta and 13 Jbeta primers. The authors' processing: An analysis performed later counted about 80 million unique TCR beta chains (roughly 11 million of them shared). Using immunoSEQ multiplex PCR, the repertoire was profiled, and TCRdb retains in-frame clones only, with some absent. From that table come the V and J calls and clone size; the DNA was used to work out D and trimming. The table has about 97,000 clones, 85% seen once.

The chain carries TRBV12-5 and TRBJ1-1; D remains unclear. This receptor was taken from a man between 25 and 39 years old in good health and CMV-seronegative. The sequencing sample was made of PBMCs. Here the CDR3 reads CASGRSSVEAFF. CDR3 bases: TGTGCTAGTGGTCGTTCTTCGGTTGAAGCTTTCTTT. Combining the CDR3 with reference TRBV12-5 and TRBJ1-1 gives the whole variable domain DARVTQTPRHKVTEMGQEVTMRCQPILGHNTVFWYRQTMMQGLELLAYFRNRAPLDDSGMPKDRFSAEMPDATLATLKIQPSEPRDSAVYFCASGRSSVEAFFGQGTRLTVV.